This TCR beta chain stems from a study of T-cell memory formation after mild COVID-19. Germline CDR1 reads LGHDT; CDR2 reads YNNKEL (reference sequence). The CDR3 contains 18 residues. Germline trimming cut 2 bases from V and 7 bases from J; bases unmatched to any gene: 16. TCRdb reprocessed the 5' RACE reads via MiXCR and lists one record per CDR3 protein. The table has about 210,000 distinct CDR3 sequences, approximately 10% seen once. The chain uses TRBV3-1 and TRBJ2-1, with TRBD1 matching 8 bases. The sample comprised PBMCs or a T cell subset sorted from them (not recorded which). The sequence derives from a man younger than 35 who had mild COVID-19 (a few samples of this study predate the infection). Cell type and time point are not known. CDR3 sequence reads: CASSQPGARDRGRNEQFF. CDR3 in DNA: TGTGCCAGCAGCCAACCTGGAGCCCGCGACAGGGGCAGGAATGAGCAGTTCTTC.